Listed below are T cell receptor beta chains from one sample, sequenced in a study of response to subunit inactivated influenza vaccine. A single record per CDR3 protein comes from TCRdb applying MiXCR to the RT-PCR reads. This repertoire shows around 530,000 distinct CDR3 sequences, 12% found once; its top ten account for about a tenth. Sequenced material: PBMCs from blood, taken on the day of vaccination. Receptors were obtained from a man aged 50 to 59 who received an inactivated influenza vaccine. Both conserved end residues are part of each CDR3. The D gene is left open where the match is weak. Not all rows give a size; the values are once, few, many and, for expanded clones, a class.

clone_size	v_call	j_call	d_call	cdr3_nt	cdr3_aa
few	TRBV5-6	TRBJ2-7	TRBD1	TGTGCCAGCAGCTTGGGAATGGTACCGGGACAGGGCAACTTC	CASSLGMVPGQGNF
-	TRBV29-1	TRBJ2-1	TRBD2	TGCAGCGTTCTCTCGGGGGGAGGAAACTACAATGAGCAGTTCTTC	CSVLSGGGNYNEQFF
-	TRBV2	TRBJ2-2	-	TGTGCCAGCAGATACAGCCAAACCGGGGAGCTGTTTTTT	CASRYSQTGELFF
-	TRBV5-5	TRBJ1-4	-	TGTGCCAGCAGCCTGGACAGTCAGGAAAAACTGTTTTTT	CASSLDSQEKLFF
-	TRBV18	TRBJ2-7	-	TGTGCCAGCTCACCACCGCCTTACGAGCAGTACTTC	CASSPPPYEQYF
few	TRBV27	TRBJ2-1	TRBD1	TGTGCCAGCAGTTTAATCAATACAGGGGGCGCTTACAATGAGCAGTTCTTC	CASSLINTGGAYNEQFF
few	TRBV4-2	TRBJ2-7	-	TGTGCCAGCAGCCAAGAGCTACATCTCTACGAGCAGTACTTC	CASSQELHLYEQYF
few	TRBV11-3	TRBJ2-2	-	TGTGCCAGCAGCGCCCGCGAGGGGGTGAACACCGGGGAGCTGTTTTTT	CASSAREGVNTGELFF
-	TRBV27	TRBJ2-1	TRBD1	TGTGCCAGCAGTTTAAATTCCCTAGTGGGGACAGTAGGTGAGCAGTTCTTC	CASSLNSLVGTVGEQFF
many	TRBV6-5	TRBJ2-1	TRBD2	TGTGCCAGCAGTTACTCGATCTCGGGGGGGCGAAATGAGCAGTTCTTC	CASSYSISGGRNEQFF
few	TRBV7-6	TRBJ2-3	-	TGTGCCAGCAGCTTAGCGGTAGGGACAGATACGCAGTATTTT	CASSLAVGTDTQYF
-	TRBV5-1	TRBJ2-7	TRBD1	TGCGCCAGCAGCAGGAAACCGGGACAGGAGGCCTACGAGCAGTACTTC	CASSRKPGQEAYEQYF
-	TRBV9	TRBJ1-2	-	TGTGCCAGCACCCTCGGCGGGGGACGCACTAACTATGGCTACACCTTC	CASTLGGGRTNYGYTF
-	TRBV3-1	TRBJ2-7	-	TGTGCCAGCAGCCAGGGTGGGGATGTGACTTACGAGCAGTACTTC	CASSQGGDVTYEQYF
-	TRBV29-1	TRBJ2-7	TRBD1	TGCAGCGTTTTGGGGGGGACAGGGGCACGGGAGCAGTACTTC	CSVLGGTGAREQYF
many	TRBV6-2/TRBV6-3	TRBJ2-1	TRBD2	TGTGCCAGCAGTTACTCTTGGCGGGGGGGCCGAATGAATGAGCAGTTCTTC	CASSYSWRGGRMNEQFF
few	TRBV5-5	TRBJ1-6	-	TGTGCCAGCAGCTTGATGGGAGGGGACTATAATTCACCCCTCCACTTT	CASSLMGGDYNSPLHF
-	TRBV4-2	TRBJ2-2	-	TGTGCCAGCAGCCAAGAACCTCTAACGAACACCGGGGAGCTGTTTTTT	CASSQEPLTNTGELFF
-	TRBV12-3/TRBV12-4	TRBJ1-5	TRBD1	TGTGCCAGCAGTGAAAGACAGGGAAATCAGCCCCAGCATTTT	CASSERQGNQPQHF
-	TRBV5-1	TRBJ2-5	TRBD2	TGCGCCAGCAGAGTGGTAGCGGGGAGCCAAGAGACCCAGTACTTC	CASRVVAGSQETQYF
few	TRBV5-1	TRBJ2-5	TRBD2	TGCGCCAGCAGCTTTGGACTAGCGGCCATCAACTTGAAGACCCAGTACTTC	CASSFGLAAINLKTQYF
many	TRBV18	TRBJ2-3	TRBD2	TGTGCCAGCTCAAACAATTTGGGACTAGCGGGAGTAGATACGCAGTATTTT	CASSNNLGLAGVDTQYF
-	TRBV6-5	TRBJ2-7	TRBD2	TGTGCCAGCAGTTACTCGACTCTAGCGGGGGGGCGGAGCTACGAGCAGTACTTC	CASSYSTLAGGRSYEQYF
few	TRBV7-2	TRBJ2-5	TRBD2	TGTGCCAGCAGCTTAAGCCCGACTAGCGGGAGTTTCGGGACCCAGTACTTC	CASSLSPTSGSFGTQYF
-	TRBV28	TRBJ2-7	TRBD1	TGTGCCAGCAGTCCACCGACAGGGAACCACGAGCAGTACTTC	CASSPPTGNHEQYF
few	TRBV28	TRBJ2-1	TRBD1	TGTGCCAGCACTCAAGGACAGGGGGGAAACAATGAGCAGTTCTTC	CASTQGQGGNNEQFF
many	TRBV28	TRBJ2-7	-	TGTGCCAGCAGTTTAGGGACGGTAAGCTCCTACGAGCAGTACTTC	CASSLGTVSSYEQYF
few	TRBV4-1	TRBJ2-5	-	TGCGCCAGCAGCCAAGTCCTGGTACAAGAGACCCAGTACTTC	CASSQVLVQETQYF
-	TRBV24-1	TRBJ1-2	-	TGTGCCACCAGTGATTCAAATACTAACTATGGCTACACCTTC	CATSDSNTNYGYTF
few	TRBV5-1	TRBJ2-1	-	TGCGCCAGCAGCTTGGGGCCGAGGGGCTTAGCCTACAATGAGCAGTTCTTC	CASSLGPRGLAYNEQFF
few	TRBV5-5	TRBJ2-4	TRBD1	TGTGCCAGCAGCCTAGGGACAGGGGTCCCAATTCAGTACTTC	CASSLGTGVPIQYF
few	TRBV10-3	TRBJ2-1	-	TGTGCCATCAGGGAAAAGAAAGAGGGGTCCTACAATGAGCAGTTCTTC	CAIREKKEGSYNEQFF
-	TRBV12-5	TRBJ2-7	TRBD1	TGTGCTAGTGGTCACCGACAGGGTTCCTACGAGCAGTACTTC	CASGHRQGSYEQYF
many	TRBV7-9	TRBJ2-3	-	TGTGCCAGCAGCTTAGCTACCAGCTCTAGCACAGATACGCAGTATTTT	CASSLATSSSTDTQYF
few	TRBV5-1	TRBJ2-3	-	TGCGCCAGCAGCTTGGTTTTGTCCCGTTGGACAGATACGCAGTATTTT	CASSLVLSRWTDTQYF
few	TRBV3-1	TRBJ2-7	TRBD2	TGTGCCAGCAGCCAAGAGAGACTAGCGGGAGCCAACGAGCAGTACTTC	CASSQERLAGANEQYF
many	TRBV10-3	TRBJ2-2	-	TGTGCCATCAGAGACCCGGGACACGAAACCCCCCAGAACACCGGGGAGCTGTTTTTT	CAIRDPGHETPQNTGELFF
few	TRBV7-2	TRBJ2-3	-	TGTGCCAGCAGCTTAGCTCCAGGGATGTCAGATACGCAGTATTTT	CASSLAPGMSDTQYF